Below, 30 T cell receptor beta chains from the same sample are listed, as sequenced in a study of blood T cell repertoires in COVID-19. Produced via immunoSEQ multiplex PCR; TCRdb's table is partial and in-frame only. The table includes around 150,000 clones, approximately 84% detected once. Sequencing input: peripheral blood. Receptor source: a woman older than 75 with acute or convalescent COVID-19.

The rearrangement links TRBV7-8 to TRBJ1-6, with TRBD1 matching over 9 bases. J was trimmed by 4 bases and V by 8 bases; bases with no gene match: 3. This CDR3 spans 14 amino acids. Germline CDR1 SGHVS, CDR2 FQNEAQ. CDR3: CASGQGIYNSPLHF. In nucleotides, the CDR3 is TGTGCCAGCGGACAGGGGATATATAATTCACCCCTCCACTTT.

The chain carries TRBV6-2 or TRBV6-3 and TRBJ1-1; the D is unclear. Germline loops: CDR1 MNHEY, CDR2 SVGEGT. V lost 4 bases and J lost 4, with 13 bases in between. The CDR3 length is 14 residues. This chain's CDR3 is CASSFPPLSTEAFF. The CDR3 DNA follows: TGTGCCAGCAGTTTCCCTCCCCTGAGCACTGAAGCTTTCTTT.

J is TRBJ1-1 and V is TRBV29-1; D not resolved. Germline lookup yields CDR1 SQVTM and CDR2 ANQGSEA. The length of the CDR3 is 12 residues. V lost 5 bases and J 4 bases, leaving 11 bases between the germline ends. The CDR3 bases are TGCAGCGTTAGCGGACCCGGCACTGAAGCTTTCTTT. Translating it yields CSVSGPGTEAFF.

This clone was seen only a few times. The DNA for the CDR3 is TGTGCCAGCAGCCAAGTTGGCGCGCGGCAGCCCCAGCATTTT. Translation: CASSQVGARQPQHF. The rearrangement links TRBV3-1 (or the pseudogene TRBV3-2) to TRBJ1-5; unclear D gene. The length of the CDR3 is 14 residues. Germline V gene lookup returns CDR1 LGHDT and CDR2 YNNKEL (reference sequence). Trimming removed 1 base at V and 7 bases at J, with 11 bases between.

Turning to this clone: The same CDR3 can be traced to other DNA sequences in this sample. V gene TRBV29-1 combines with J gene TRBJ1-2; the D gene is possibly TRBD1 (6 bases). The CDR3 covers 11 residues. Trimming removed 5 bases at V and 2 bases at J, with 6 bases between. Germline V gene sequence: CDR1 SQVTM, CDR2 ANQGSEA. In DNA form, the CDR3 reads TGCAGCGTTCAGGGGAACTATGGCTACACCTTC. This encodes CSVQGNYGYTF.

V and J are TRBV10-3 and TRBJ2-7; TRBD1 matches 10 bases. CDR3 length: 14 residues. The V gene end was trimmed by 6 bases and the J gene end by 7 bases; junction bases not matched to a gene: 9. CDR1 and CDR2 from the germline V gene are ENHRY and SYGVKD. DNA of the CDR3: TGTGCCATCAGCACCGGGACAGGGGAGGGGGAGCAGTACTTC. It specifies CAISTGTGEGEQYF.

CDR3: CASSVSTGTSGQNEQFF. CDR3 nucleotide sequence: TGTGCCAGCAGCGTAAGCACCGGGACTAGCGGACAAAATGAGCAGTTCTTC. This chain uses TRBV9 with TRBJ2-1; 11 nucleotides align to TRBD2. The CDR3 totals 17 residues. Germline values: CDR1 SGDLS, CDR2 YYNGEE. V shed 1 base and J 7 bases; nucleotides not matched to a gene: 10. Looking up the rest from reference TRBV9 and TRBJ2-1 gives the full variable domain: DSGVTQTPKHLITATGQRVTLRCSPRSGDLSVYWYQQSLDQGLQFLIQYYNGEERAKGNILERFSAQQFPDLHSELNLSSLELGDSALYFCASSVSTGTSGQNEQFFGPGTRLTVL.

The chain uses TRBV18 and TRBJ1-1, with TRBD1 matching 9 bases. The CDR3 has 14 residues. Germline CDR1 reads KGHSH; CDR2 reads LQKENI. With 5 bases clipped from V and 4 bases from J, the junction kept 5 bases outside the gene matches. CDR3 loop: CASSWGTGRTEAFF. The CDR3 DNA reads as TGTGCCAGCTCATGGGGGACAGGGCGCACTGAAGCTTTCTTT.

CDR3 nucleotides: TGTGCCAGCAGCCCAACAGCGGGACTAGCGGCCCATGAGCAGTACTTC. This codes for CASSPTAGLAAHEQYF. The V and J genes are TRBV5-4 and TRBJ2-7, with TRBD2 identical over 11 bases. CDR3 length: 16 residues. With V trimmed by 4 bases and J by 7 bases, 13 bases remained unmatched. CDR1 SGHNT and CDR2 YYREEE come from the germline V gene (reference sequence).

The rearrangement uses TRBV7-9 and TRBJ1-2, with D hard to call. The CDR3 runs 13 residues. The germline V gene encodes CDR1 SEHNR and CDR2 FQNEAQ (reference sequence). V lost 5 bases and J 8 bases, leaving 15 bases between the germline ends. In DNA, the CDR3 is TGTGCCAGCAGCGGGAGTTGGTTGTTAGGCTACACCTTC. Amino acids: CASSGSWLLGYTF.

The chain employs TRBV6-5 and TRBJ1-1; TRBD1 matches at 12 bases. Germline loops: CDR1 MNHEY, CDR2 SVGAGI. This CDR3 is built from 16 residues. V lost 2 bases and J lost 13; bases outside the gene matches: 14. DNA of the CDR3: TGTGCCAGCAGTTACGCGGGGGGACAGGGGGCGATTTGGGGTTTCTTT. Protein: CASSYAGGQGAIWGFF.

The chain employs TRBV5-1 and TRBJ2-1, with D unclear. The V gene's germline CDR1 is SGHRS and CDR2 YFSETQ. V lost 0 bases and J 5 bases, leaving 9 bases between the germline ends. The CDR3 is 14 residues long. The CDR3 protein is CASSLEGAHNEQFF. In DNA, the CDR3 is TGCGCCAGCAGCTTGGAAGGAGCCCACAATGAGCAGTTCTTC.

The CDR3 spells CASSLGRREGGEQFF. CDR3 sequence (DNA): TGTGCCAGCAGCTTGGGCAGGCGGGAGGGTGGAGAGCAGTTCTTC. This chain uses TRBV11-3 with TRBJ2-1; 9 bases match TRBD2. The CDR3 runs to 15 residues. V trimming: 3 bases; J trimming: 10 bases; junction bases outside the gene matches: 10. Looked up from germline, CDR1 is SGHNT and CDR2 is YENEEA.

This clone was detected once. This rearrangement joins TRBV24-1 to TRBJ2-3; D not certain. Trimming removed 4 bases from V and 1 base from J, with 8 bases in between. The CDR3 sequence is 14 residues long. Germline CDR1 is KGHDR and CDR2 is SFDVKD. The CDR3 coding sequence is TGTGCCACCAGTGACGGCGGCCGCACAGATACGCAGTATTTT. Protein product: CATSDGGRTDTQYF.

The chain recombines TRBV7-9 with TRBJ1-1; weak D call: TRBD1 (6 bases). Germline loops: CDR1 SEHNR, CDR2 FQNEAQ (reference sequence). Trimming stripped 1 base from V and 5 bases from J, with 11 bases between. This CDR3 is 14 amino acids long. The CDR3 spells CASSLEQGLTEAFF. The CDR3 DNA reads as TGTGCCAGCAGCTTAGAGCAGGGGTTGACTGAAGCTTTCTTT.

The chain has TRBV5-4 and TRBJ1-2, with unresolved D. The V end lost 0 bases, the J end lost 3 bases, and 12 bases lay between the germline ends. The CDR3 is 15 residues long. The germline V gene has CDR1 SGHNT and CDR2 YYREEE (reference sequence). DNA for the CDR3: TGTGCCAGCAGCTTGGGCGCCAGGCCGGACTATGGCTACACCTTC. Translation gives CASSLGARPDYGYTF. Drawing the rest from reference TRBV5-4 and TRBJ1-2, the complete variable domain is ETGVTQSPTHLIKTRGQQVTLRCSSQSGHNTVSWYQQALGQGPQFIFQYYREEENGRGNFPPRFSGLQFPNYSSELNVNALELDDSALYLCASSLGARPDYGYTFGSGTRLTVV.

The rearrangement joins TRBV25-1 to TRBJ2-7; TRBD1 matches at 9 bases. The CDR3 loop spans 16 amino acids. The germline gives CDR1 MGHDK, CDR2 SYGVNS. Losses at the gene ends were 4 bases for V and 4 bases for J; bases not matched to a gene: 11. This CDR3 reads CASSAMGTGRSYEQYF. The DNA for the CDR3 is TGTGCCAGCAGTGCCATGGGGACAGGGAGGAGTTACGAGCAGTACTTC.

V gene TRBV27 combines with J gene TRBJ2-7, with D maybe TRBD1 (5 bases). Looked up from germline, CDR1 is MNHEY and CDR2 is SMNVEV (reference sequence). The CDR3 has 13 residues. The ends were cut back, 2 bases at V and 5 bases at J, with 10 bases in the middle. CDR3 nucleotide sequence: TGTGCCAGCAGTTTAGCCAGGGCGGACGAGCAGTACTTC. Encoded protein: CASSLARADEQYF.

The V and J genes are TRBV6-6 and TRBJ2-3; 7 bases are shared with TRBD2. Per germline, CDR1 MNHNY and CDR2 SVGAGI (reference sequence). This CDR3 spans 17 amino acids. V trimming: 5 bases; J trimming: 1 base; junction bases outside the gene matches: 12. This chain's CDR3 is CASSQPSGREGTDTQYF. Here the CDR3 DNA reads TGTGCCAGCAGTCAACCTTCGGGGAGGGAAGGCACAGATACGCAGTATTTT.

V and J are TRBV7-9 and TRBJ2-3; D gene unclear. Germline assignment: CDR1 SEHNR and CDR2 FQNEAQ (reference sequence). Trimming stripped 2 bases from V and 2 bases from J, with 11 bases between. The CDR3 totals 15 residues. The CDR3 bases are TGTGCCAGCAGCTTATGGCAGACTTACACAGATACGCAGTATTTT. Translation gives CASSLWQTYTDTQYF.

The V call is TRBV9, the J call TRBJ1-3; the match to TRBD1 covers 10 bases. The CDR3 is made up of 14 amino acids. Germline values: CDR1 SGDLS, CDR2 YYNGEE. The ends lost 7 bases at V and 2 bases at J; junction bases unmatched: 3. The CDR3 DNA reads as TGTGCCAGCCAAGGGACAGGGGCTGGAAACACCATATATTTT. Its translation: CASQGTGAGNTIYF.

This clone was seen many times. The V gene is TRBV2, the J gene TRBJ2-7; weak D call: TRBD1 (6 bases). Germline CDR1 is SNHLY and CDR2 is FYNNEI. Trimming removed 6 bases at V and 4 bases at J, with 10 bases between. The CDR3 extends over 12 amino acids. CDR3 region: CASSPGQYEQYF. The CDR3 bases are TGTGCCAGCAGCCCTGGACAGTACGAGCAGTACTTC.

The chain links TRBV9 to TRBJ2-5, with a possible D match to TRBD1 (5 bases). CDR3 length equals 16 residues. The V end was cut by 0 bases, the J end by 5 bases, with 17 bases between. Germline V gives CDR1 SGDLS, CDR2 YYNGEE. The CDR3 loop reads CASSVAADLPGETQYF. The CDR3 coding sequence is TGTGCCAGCAGCGTAGCTGCAGACCTCCCAGGGGAGACCCAGTACTTC.

This chain joins TRBV4-2 and TRBJ1-3; D gene unclear. With 3 bases removed from V and 0 bases from J, the gap between germline ends came to 12 bases. Germline loops: CDR1 LGHNA, CDR2 YNFKEQ. CDR3 length: 16 amino acids. CDR3 in amino acids: CASSQVPVSSGNTIYF. CDR3 DNA: TGTGCCAGCAGCCAGGTGCCCGTGAGCTCTGGAAACACCATATATTTT.

The V gene is TRBV7-2, the J gene TRBJ2-2, with 12 positions matching TRBD2. Per the germline V gene, CDR1 is SGHTA and CDR2 is FQGNSA. Germline trimming cut 5 bases from V and 4 bases from J; bases unmatched to any gene: 8. The CDR3 length is 17 residues. Here the CDR3 reads CASSLRPTSGSTGELFF. In DNA form, the CDR3 reads TGTGCCAGCAGCCTTCGCCCGACTAGCGGGAGCACCGGGGAGCTGTTTTTT.

The gene calls are TRBV14 and TRBJ2-5; perhaps TRBD1 as D (6 bases). Trimming cost V 0 bases and J 4 bases, with 12 bases left between them. The CDR3 consists of 15 residues. Per the germline V gene, CDR1 is SGHDN and CDR2 is FVKESK. As DNA, the CDR3 is TGTGCCAGCAGCCAAGAGAGGGGGTTAGCAGAGACCCAGTACTTC. It yields the protein CASSQERGLAETQYF. Filled out from reference TRBV14 and TRBJ2-5, the complete variable domain reads EAGVTQFPSHSVIEKGQTVTLRCDPISGHDNLYWYRRVMGKEIKFLLHFVKESKQDESGMPNNRFLAERTGGTYSTLKVQPAELEDSGVYFCASSQERGLAETQYFGPGTRLLVL.

The chain links TRBV4-3 to TRBJ2-2; 8 bases fit TRBD2. J lost 0 bases, V lost 0 bases, and 6 bases had no gene match. The CDR3 extends over 18 amino acids. Germline V CDR1 and CDR2: LGHNA, YSLEER. CDR3 in DNA: TGCGCCAGCAGCCAAGAAAGAGTGGGACTAGCGAACACCGGGGAGCTGTTTTTT. It yields the protein CASSQERVGLANTGELFF.

V is TRBV10-3 and J is TRBJ2-3; the match to TRBD2 covers 7 bases. With 4 bases clipped from V and 4 bases from J, the junction kept 8 bases outside the gene matches. CDR1 is ENHRY, CDR2 SYGVKD, per germline. The CDR3 runs 15 residues. The CDR3 DNA follows: TGTGCCATCAGTGGTCGGGGAGGGCCCTCAGATACGCAGTATTTT. Translation gives CAISGRGGPSDTQYF.

The J gene is TRBJ2-1, the V gene TRBV5-6; 10 nucleotides agree with TRBD2. The junction had 13 bases not matched to a gene; V was cut back by 1 base and J by 9 bases. The CDR3 extends over 17 amino acids. Germline CDR1 reads SGHDT; CDR2 reads YYEEEE. The CDR3 reads CASSLRLASGSSGEQFF. Written as DNA, the CDR3 is TGTGCCAGCAGCTTGAGGTTGGCTAGCGGGAGTTCGGGTGAGCAGTTCTTC.

This clone was detected a few times. V gene TRBV3-1 (or the pseudogene TRBV3-2) combines with J gene TRBJ2-7; D is uncertain. V lost 4 bases, J lost 7 bases, and 17 bases lay in between. Germline values: CDR1 LGHDT, CDR2 YNNKEL (reference sequence). CDR3 length: 14 amino acids. CDR3 in DNA: TGTGCCAGCAGCCTGTCCTTAAAGCCTCGGGAGCAGTACTTC. Protein sequence: CASSLSLKPREQYF.